This T cell receptor (beta chain) came from a study of shared clonotypes between healthy human individuals. Study context: The cohort had two women and three men, ages 18 to 49.

Template for every sorted-subset replicate PCR totaled 200 to 250 ng DNA, roughly 30,000 T cell genomes. Authors' data handling: ImmunoSEQ junction-only sequences lacked quality scores, so their filtering differed. Produced via immunoSEQ multiplex PCR; TCRdb's table is partial and in-frame only. From that table come the V and J calls and clone size; the DNA was used to work out D and trimming. The sample carries around 510,000 clones, roughly 95% recorded once. Germline values: CDR1 MGHDK, CDR2 SYGVNS. The CDR3 loop spans 12 amino acids. Study-wide findings and caveats: Across several donors, naive CD4 shared roughly 5.2%, naive CD8 over 3%, memory CD4 more than 2%, memory CD8 approximately 0.4%.

To note about this clone: As yet, its antigen is unknown.

The source of this sequence is a woman aged 25-40 years in good health. The V call is TRBV25-1, the J call TRBJ2-5; D is uncertain. Near its end, the DNA agrees better with TRBJ2-7, so the J call may be wrong. Source material: naive CD4+ T cells sorted from blood. The subset denotes: CD45RA+ positively selected. The CDR3 DNA reads TGTGCCAGCAGTGTATTGGACGGCGAGCAGTACTTC. Its protein product is CASSVLDGEQYF.